This TCR beta chain was identified in a study of blood T cell repertoires in COVID-19. This clone has at least ten counts. The repertoire was sequenced with immunoSEQ multiplex PCR; TCRdb's copy has only in-frame clones and lacks some. This sample carries 60,000 to 75,000 clones, about 66% of them seen once, and the ten largest clones take approximately 51%. The specimen was PBMCs or T cells enriched from blood (not recorded which). This receptor was taken from a woman aged 55-69 years who had been exposed to COVID-19.

Here the CDR3 reads CASSLSQNSPLHF. As DNA, the CDR3 is TGTGCCAGCAGCTTATCCCAGAATTCACCCCTCCACTTT. The gene calls are TRBV7-6 and TRBJ1-6; D not certain. The V end lost 2 bases, the J end lost 7 bases, and 6 bases lay between the germline ends. CDR3 size: 13 residues. CDR1 SGHVS and CDR2 FNYEAQ come from the germline V gene.